This T cell receptor (beta chain) was identified during a study of blood T cell repertoires in COVID-19. Study at large: Material from acute and convalescent COVID-19 was sourced from the United States, Italy and Spain. The analysed material was cDNA or gDNA that came from T cells, B-cell-depleted T cells, or PBMCs.

This CDR3 comprises 14 residues. The trim removed 4 bases at V and 1 base at J, leaving 4 bases unmatched. Germline V lookup: CDR1 SGHRS, CDR2 YFSETQ. The authors' processing: Nucleated cell number was recorded as an estimate derived from reference gene primer amplification. Assay: immunoSEQ multiplex PCR; the TCRdb copy retains only in-frame clones and omits some. V, J and clone size were drawn from that table, and D and trimming were deduced from the DNA. The sample includes roughly 100,000 clones, 91% seen only once; the top ten take roughly 4.3%. Sequencing was carried out using peripheral blood. This TCR came from a man aged 18 to 30 with acute or convalescent COVID-19. The rearrangement uses TRBV5-1 and TRBJ2-7; 8 bases match TRBD1. The CDR3 is CASSLQGASYEQYF. In DNA form, the CDR3 reads TGCGCCAGCAGCCTTCAGGGGGCGTCCTACGAGCAGTACTTC.